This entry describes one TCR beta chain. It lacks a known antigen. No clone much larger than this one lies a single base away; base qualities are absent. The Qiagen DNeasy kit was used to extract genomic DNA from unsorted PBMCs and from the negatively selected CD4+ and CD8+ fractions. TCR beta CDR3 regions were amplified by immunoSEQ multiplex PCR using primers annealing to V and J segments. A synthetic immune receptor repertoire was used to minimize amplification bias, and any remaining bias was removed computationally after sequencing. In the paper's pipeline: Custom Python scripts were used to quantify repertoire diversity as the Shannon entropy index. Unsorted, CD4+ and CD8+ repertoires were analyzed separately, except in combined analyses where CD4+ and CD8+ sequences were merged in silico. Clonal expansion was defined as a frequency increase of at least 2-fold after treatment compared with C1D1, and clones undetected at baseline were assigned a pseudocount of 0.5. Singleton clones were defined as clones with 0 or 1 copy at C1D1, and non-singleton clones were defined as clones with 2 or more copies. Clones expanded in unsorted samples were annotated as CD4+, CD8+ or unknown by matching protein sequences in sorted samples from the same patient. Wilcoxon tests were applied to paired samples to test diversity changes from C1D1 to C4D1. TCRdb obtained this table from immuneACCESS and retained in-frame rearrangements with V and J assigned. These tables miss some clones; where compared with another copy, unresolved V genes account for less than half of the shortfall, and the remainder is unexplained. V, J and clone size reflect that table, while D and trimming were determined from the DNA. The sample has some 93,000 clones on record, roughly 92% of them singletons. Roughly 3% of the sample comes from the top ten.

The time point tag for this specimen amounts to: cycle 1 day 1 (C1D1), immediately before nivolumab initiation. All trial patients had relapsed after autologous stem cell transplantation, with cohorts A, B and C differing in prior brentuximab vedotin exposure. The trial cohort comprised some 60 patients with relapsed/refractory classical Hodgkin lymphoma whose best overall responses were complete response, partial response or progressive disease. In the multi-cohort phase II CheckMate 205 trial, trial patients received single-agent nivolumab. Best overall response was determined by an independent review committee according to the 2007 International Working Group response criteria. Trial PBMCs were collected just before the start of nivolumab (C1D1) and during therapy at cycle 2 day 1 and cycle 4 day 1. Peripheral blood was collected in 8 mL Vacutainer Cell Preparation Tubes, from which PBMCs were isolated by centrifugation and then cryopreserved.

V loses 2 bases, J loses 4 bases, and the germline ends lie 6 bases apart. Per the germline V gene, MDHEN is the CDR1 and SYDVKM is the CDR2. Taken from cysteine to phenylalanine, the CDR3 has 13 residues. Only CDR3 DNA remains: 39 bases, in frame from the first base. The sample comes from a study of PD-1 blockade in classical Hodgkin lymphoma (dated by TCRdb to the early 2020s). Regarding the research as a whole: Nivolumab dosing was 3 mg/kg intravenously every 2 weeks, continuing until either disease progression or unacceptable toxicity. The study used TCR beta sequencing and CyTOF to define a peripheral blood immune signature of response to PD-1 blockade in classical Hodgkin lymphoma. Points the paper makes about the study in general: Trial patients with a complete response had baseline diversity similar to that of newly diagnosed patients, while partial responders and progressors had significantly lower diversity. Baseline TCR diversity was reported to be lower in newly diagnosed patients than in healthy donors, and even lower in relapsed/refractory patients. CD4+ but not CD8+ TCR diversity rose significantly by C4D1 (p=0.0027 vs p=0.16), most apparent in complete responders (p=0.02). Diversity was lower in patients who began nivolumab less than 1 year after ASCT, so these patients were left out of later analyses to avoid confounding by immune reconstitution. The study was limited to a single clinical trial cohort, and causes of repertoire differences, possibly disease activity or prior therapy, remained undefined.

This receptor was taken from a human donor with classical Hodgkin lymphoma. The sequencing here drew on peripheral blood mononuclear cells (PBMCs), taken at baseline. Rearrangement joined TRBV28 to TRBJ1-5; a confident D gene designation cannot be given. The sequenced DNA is TGTGCCAGCAGTTTAGAGGTTAATCAGCCCCAGCATTTT. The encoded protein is CASSLEVNQPQHF.